This T cell receptor beta chain appears in the sequencing data of a study of spatial heterogeneity in lung cancer. Time point defined: sample taken at primary tumor resection. Every individual TCR cDNA molecule carried its own unique molecular identifier, which allowed correction of PCR and sequencing errors. TCRdb reprocessed the 5' RACE reads via MiXCR and lists one record per CDR3 protein. This sample has approximately 92,000 distinct CDR3 sequences, with about 12% found just once. The specimen comprised PBMCs, sampled at surgery. The sequence derives from a male donor with early-stage non-small cell lung cancer.

The CDR3 spells CASSVAAGTNELFF. CDR3 in DNA: TGTGCCAGCAGCGTAGCGGCAGGGACAAACGAACTGTTTTTT. V is TRBV9 and J is TRBJ1-4; maybe TRBD1 (6 bases). V was cut by 0 bases and J by 12 bases, with 15 bases left in between. In germline, CDR1 is SGDLS, CDR2 YYNGEE. The CDR3 totals 14 residues.